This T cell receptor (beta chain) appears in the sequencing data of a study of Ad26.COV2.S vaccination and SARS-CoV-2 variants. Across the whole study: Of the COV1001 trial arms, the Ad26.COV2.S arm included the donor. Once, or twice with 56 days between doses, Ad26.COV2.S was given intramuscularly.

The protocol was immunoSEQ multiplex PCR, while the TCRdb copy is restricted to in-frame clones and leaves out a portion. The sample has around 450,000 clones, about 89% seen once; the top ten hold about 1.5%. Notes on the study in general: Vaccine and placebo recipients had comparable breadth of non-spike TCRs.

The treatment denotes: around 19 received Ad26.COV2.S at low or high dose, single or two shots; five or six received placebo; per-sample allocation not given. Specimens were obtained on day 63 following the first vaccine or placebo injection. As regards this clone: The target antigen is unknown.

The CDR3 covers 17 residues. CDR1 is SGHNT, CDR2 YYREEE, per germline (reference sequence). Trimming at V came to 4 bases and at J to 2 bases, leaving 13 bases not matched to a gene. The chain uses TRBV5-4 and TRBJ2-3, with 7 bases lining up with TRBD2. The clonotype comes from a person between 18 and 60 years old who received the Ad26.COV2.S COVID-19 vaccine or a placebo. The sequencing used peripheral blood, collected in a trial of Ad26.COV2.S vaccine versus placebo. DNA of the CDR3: TGTGCCAGCAGCCCACGAAAGCGGGGCGGAAACACAGATACGCAGTATTTT. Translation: CASSPRKRGGNTDTQYF. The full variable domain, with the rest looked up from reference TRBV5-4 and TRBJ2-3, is ETGVTQSPTHLIKTRGQQVTLRCSSQSGHNTVSWYQQALGQGPQFIFQYYREEENGRGNFPPRFSGLQFPNYSSELNVNALELDDSALYLCASSPRKRGGNTDTQYFGPGTRLTVL.